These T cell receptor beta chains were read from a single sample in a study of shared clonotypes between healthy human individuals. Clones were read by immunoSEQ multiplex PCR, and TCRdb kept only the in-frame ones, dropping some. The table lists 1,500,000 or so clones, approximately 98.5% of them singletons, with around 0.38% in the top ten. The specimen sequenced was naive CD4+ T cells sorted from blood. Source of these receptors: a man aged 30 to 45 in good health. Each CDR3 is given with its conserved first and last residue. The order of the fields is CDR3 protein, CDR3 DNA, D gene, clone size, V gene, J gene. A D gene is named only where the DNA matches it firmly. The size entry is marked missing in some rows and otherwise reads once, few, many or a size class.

CASSPRATKGNTIYF	TGTGCCAGCTCACCAAGGGCGACCAAAGGAAACACCATATATTTT	-	once	TRBV18	TRBJ1-3
CASSIRGRGPLGGEQYF	TGTGCCAGTAGTATACGGGGGAGAGGACCCCTGGGCGGCGAGCAGTACTTC	-	-	TRBV19	TRBJ2-7
CASSDSLETQYF	TGTGCCAGCAGTGACAGTTTAGAGACCCAGTACTTC	-	-	TRBV2	TRBJ2-5
CASSQGWDRVYEQYF	TGTGCCAGCAGCCAAGGATGGGACAGGGTCTACGAGCAGTACTTC	TRBD1	-	TRBV14	TRBJ2-7
CASSLGLSRGYGYTF	TGCGCCAGCAGCTTGGGACTCTCGCGGGGCTATGGCTACACCTTC	-	-	TRBV5-1	TRBJ1-2
CASRPTGRYEQFF	TGTGCCAGCAGACCGACAGGGAGGTATGAGCAGTTCTTC	-	-	TRBV28	TRBJ2-1
CASRTRSSYNEQFF	TGTGCCAGCAGGACGCGTTCCTCGTACAATGAGCAGTTCTTC	-	-	TRBV6-5	TRBJ2-1
CASSDHGLAVNTGELFF	TGTGCCAGCAGTGACCATGGGCTAGCGGTTAACACCGGGGAGCTGTTTTTT	TRBD2	-	TRBV6-1	TRBJ2-2
CASSVGRFRYNEQFF	TGTGCCAGTAGTGTCGGGAGATTCCGTTACAATGAGCAGTTCTTC	-	-	TRBV19	TRBJ2-1
CASSYSSLYGYTF	TGTGCCAGCAGTTACTCGTCTCTCTATGGCTACACCTTC	-	-	TRBV6-5	TRBJ1-2
CASSKGLAGGPSLNEQFF	TGTGCCAGCAGCAAGGGACTAGCGGGAGGGCCGAGCTTGAATGAGCAGTTCTTC	TRBD2	-	TRBV14	TRBJ2-1
CASSQDLGLAGVTGELFF	TGCGCCAGCAGCCAAGATTTGGGACTAGCGGGAGTAACCGGGGAGCTGTTTTTT	TRBD2	-	TRBV4-3	TRBJ2-2
CASSFLGLAGGGYNEQFF	TGTGCCAGCAGCTTCTTGGGACTAGCGGGAGGGGGGTACAATGAGCAGTTCTTC	TRBD2	-	TRBV5-8	TRBJ2-1
CASSDQKTSRGETQYF	TGTGCCAGCAGTGACCAGAAGACTAGCCGGGGAGAGACCCAGTACTTC	TRBD2	-	TRBV6-4	TRBJ2-5
CASSPRGGNQPQHF	TGTGCCAGCAGTCCCCGGGGTGGCAATCAGCCCCAGCATTTT	-	-	TRBV28	TRBJ1-5
CASSFSLGGEQYF	TGTGCCAGCAGCTTCTCTTTGGGAGGCGAGCAGTACTTC	-	-	TRBV7-9	TRBJ2-7
CASSFRRASGRRSYNEQFF	TGTGCCAGCAGTTTCCGCAGGGCTAGCGGGAGGAGGTCCTACAATGAGCAGTTCTTC	TRBD2	-	TRBV27	TRBJ2-1
CSASQGGGYTF	TGCAGTGCTAGCCAGGGTGGTGGCTACACCTTC	-	-	TRBV20-1	TRBJ1-2
CASRSGTGTPTNEKLFF	TGTGCCAGCAGATCCGGGACAGGGACTCCAACTAATGAAAAACTGTTTTTT	TRBD1	-	TRBV2	TRBJ1-4
CASSEFGLAATYEQYF	TGTGCCAGCAGTGAATTTGGACTAGCGGCCACCTACGAGCAGTACTTC	TRBD2	-	TRBV2	TRBJ2-7
CASSPWGVGDRAFF	TGTGCCAGCAGCCCATGGGGGGTTGGTGATAGAGCTTTCTTT	-	-	TRBV6-1	TRBJ1-1
CASSVRDRGISQETQYF	TGTGCCAGCAGCGTACGGGACAGGGGTATATCCCAAGAGACCCAGTACTTC	TRBD1	-	TRBV7-9	TRBJ2-5
CASRGSGSSADTQYF	TGTGCCAGCAGGGGGAGCGGGAGTAGTGCAGATACGCAGTATTTT	TRBD2	-	TRBV6-1	TRBJ2-3
CASSPGQGFRLMNTEAFF	TGTGCCAGCTCACCCGGACAGGGCTTCCGATTAATGAACACTGAAGCTTTCTTT	TRBD1	-	TRBV18	TRBJ1-1
CASSETGSTNEKLFF	TGCGCCAGCAGTGAAACAGGATCCACTAATGAAAAACTGTTTTTT	-	-	TRBV10-2	TRBJ1-4
CASSSLAGASNQPQHF	TGTGCCAGCAGCTCATTGGCAGGGGCAAGCAATCAGCCCCAGCATTTT	-	-	TRBV27	TRBJ1-5
CASSLDGVSNQPQHF	TGCGCCAGCAGCTTGGATGGGGTGAGCAATCAGCCCCAGCATTTT	-	-	TRBV5-1	TRBJ1-5
CASSGAPRYEQYF	TGTGCCAGCAGCGGGGCCCCCAGATACGAGCAGTACTTC	-	-	TRBV28	TRBJ2-7
CSVVQGPTDTQYF	TGCAGCGTCGTACAGGGGCCCACAGATACGCAGTATTTT	TRBD1	-	TRBV29-1	TRBJ2-3
CSASPLYEQYF	TGCAGTGCTAGTCCCTTATACGAGCAGTACTTC	-	-	TRBV20-1	TRBJ2-7
CASSHRVFDTGELFF	TGTGCCAGTAGTCACAGGGTTTTCGACACCGGGGAGCTGTTTTTT	-	-	TRBV19	TRBJ2-2
CASSLGLAGHEQYF	TGTGCCAGCAGCTTAGGGCTAGCGGGACACGAGCAGTACTTC	TRBD2	once	TRBV7-2	TRBJ2-7
CAITSGRAGETQYF	TGTGCCATCACTAGCGGGAGGGCCGGGGAGACCCAGTACTTC	TRBD2	once	TRBV10-3	TRBJ2-5
CASSASPGLAGPSSYNEQFF	TGTGCCAGCAGCGCCTCACCGGGACTAGCGGGGCCGAGCTCCTACAATGAGCAGTTCTTC	TRBD2	-	TRBV9	TRBJ2-1
CASSPATGSGGEQYF	TGTGCCAGCAGCCCAGCGACAGGGAGCGGTGGCGAGCAGTACTTC	TRBD1	-	TRBV5-4	TRBJ2-7
CASSLRGLAGGFSRAYYGNEQFF	TGTGCCAGCAGTTTGAGAGGACTAGCGGGAGGGTTTAGCAGAGCCTATTACGGCAATGAGCAGTTCTTC	TRBD2	-	TRBV27	TRBJ2-1
CASSLPTGPLYEQYF	TGTGCCAGCAGTCTCCCGACAGGGCCGCTCTACGAGCAGTACTTC	TRBD1	once	TRBV28	TRBJ2-7
CASKARTSSYNEQFF	TGTGCCAGTAAAGCCCGTACGAGCTCCTACAATGAGCAGTTCTTC	-	-	TRBV19	TRBJ2-1
CASSLTQPQHF	TGTGCCAGCAGTTTAACCCAGCCCCAGCATTTT	-	-	TRBV28	TRBJ1-5
CSAGLAPQETQYF	TGCAGCGCAGGACTAGCCCCACAAGAGACCCAGTACTTC	TRBD2	-	TRBV29-1	TRBJ2-5
CASSVLAGSDTQYF	TGTGCCAGCAGCGTACTAGCGGGCAGTGATACGCAGTATTTT	TRBD2	-	TRBV11-2	TRBJ2-3
CASSSLGSVEYNEQFF	TGTGCCAGCAGTAGTTTGGGGAGTGTCGAATACAATGAGCAGTTCTTC	-	-	TRBV28	TRBJ2-1
CASSLIVGRDTEAFF	TGTGCCAGCAGCCTCATCGTCGGCAGGGACACTGAAGCTTTCTTT	-	-	TRBV14	TRBJ1-1
CASRTTGFGTYEQYF	TGTGCCAGCAGGACGACAGGTTTCGGGACCTACGAGCAGTACTTC	-	-	TRBV28	TRBJ2-7
CASSLNPGTHQFF	TGTGCCAGCAGTTTGAATCCAGGGACTCATCAGTTCTTC	-	-	TRBV27	TRBJ2-1
CSVGERDSSYEQYF	TGCAGCGTGGGGGAAAGGGACAGCTCCTACGAGCAGTACTTC	TRBD1	-	TRBV29-1	TRBJ2-7
CASSVQRALGEQFF	TGCGCCAGCAGTGTACAGCGGGCCCTCGGTGAGCAGTTCTTC	-	once	TRBV10-1	TRBJ2-1
CASSDGPQETQYF	TGTGCCAGCAGCGACGGACCCCAAGAGACCCAGTACTTC	-	-	TRBV11-2	TRBJ2-5
CASATGTGGNQPQHF	TGTGCCAGCGCCACCGGGACAGGCGGTAATCAGCCCCAGCATTTT	TRBD1	-	TRBV2	TRBJ1-5
CASSLSGSDGYTF	TGTGCCAGCAGTTTATCGGGATCGGATGGCTACACCTTC	-	-	TRBV28	TRBJ1-2
CASSVDEDLVYNEQFF	TGTGCCAGCAGCGTAGATGAGGACTTGGTCTACAATGAGCAGTTCTTC	-	-	TRBV9	TRBJ2-1
CASSLEVETGELFF	TGCGCCAGCAGCTTGGAGGTTGAGACCGGGGAGCTGTTTTTT	-	-	TRBV5-1	TRBJ2-2
CSASGGDTQYF	TGCAGTGCTAGTGGGGGAGATACGCAGTATTTT	-	-	TRBV20-1	TRBJ2-3